This T cell receptor beta chain was sequenced for a study of cytomegalovirus exposure and HLA in healthy donors. Study context: Among the approximately 370 donors who were genotyped, about 86% fell in the genetic ancestry cluster that is associated with self-reported Caucasian donors.

A note on this clone: Its target is unknown.

V was cut by 7 bases and J by 0 bases, with 18 bases left in between. This CDR3 is 16 amino acids long. The germline V gene encodes CDR1 MNHNY and CDR2 SVGAGI (reference sequence). Findings and limits, study-wide: The authors later found most CMV-associated TCR beta chains appeared HLA-restricted. Likely technical artifact: a cluster of highly shared sequence variants. Among the most significant clusters, several appeared linked to common viral pathogens in a later analysis.

The study ran its PCR with 60 Vbeta and 13 Jbeta primers. TCRdb's copy holds only in-frame clones and misses some; the assay was immunoSEQ multiplex PCR. Among under 200,000 clones listed, roughly 80% were seen once. This sequence originates from a woman aged 45-60 years in good health and CMV-seronegative. The sequenced material came from PBMCs. V usage is TRBV6-6 and J usage is TRBJ1-2; tentative D call: TRBD1 (5 bases). The CDR3 bases are TGTGCCAGCACCACCGGGTTCGACAGAACTAACTATGGCTACACCTTC. Translating it yields CASTTGFDRTNYGYTF.